The sequence of this TCR beta chain was determined in a study of shared clonotypes between healthy human individuals. The protocol was immunoSEQ multiplex PCR, while the TCRdb copy is restricted to in-frame clones and leaves out a portion. The table lists hundreds of thousands of clones, roughly 70% of them singletons. Study outcomes and limitations: Sharing across four donors was highest in naive CD4 (around 5%) and lowest in memory CD8 (0.4%).

Adult Caucasians living in Nashville, Tennessee made up all of the donors. The germline CDR1 and CDR2 sequences are MDHEN and SYDVKM. J lost 4 bases, V lost 7 bases, and 8 bases had no gene match. The CDR3 covers 14 residues. Details on this clone: Its antigen is still unknown.

V is TRBV28 and J is TRBJ1-2; 8 nucleotides agree with TRBD1. Sequences were obtained from memory CD4+ T cells sorted from blood. Sample subset: CD45RA-negative fraction. The clonotype comes from a woman in her 30s in good health. This chain's CDR3 is CASIGQGGIYGYTF. CDR3 sequence (DNA): TGTGCCAGCATAGGACAGGGTGGGATCTATGGCTACACCTTC.